This T cell receptor (beta chain) was recovered during a study of early T cells in non-severe SARS-CoV-2 infection. Individual cDNA molecules were tagged with unique molecular identifiers, the study reported. One entry per CDR3 protein, called by TCRdb with MiXCR from the 5' RACE reads. Among around 77,000 distinct CDR3 sequences listed, around 10% were seen once. The sequencing used whole blood, collected at baseline. The clonotype comes from an adult who was a healthcare worker with PCR-confirmed SARS-CoV-2 infection or an uninfected control (not recorded which). The donor label of this sample is uncertain.

The DNA for the CDR3 is TGTGCCAGCAGCGCCGGGACAGCGAGGGGCTACACCTTC. Residues: CASSAGTARGYTF. The chain uses TRBV9 and TRBJ1-2; 7 nucleotides agree with TRBD1. Germline V gene sequence: CDR1 SGDLS, CDR2 YYNGEE. This CDR3 region has 13 residues. After removal of 3 bases from V and 8 bases from J, the junction contained 7 bases not matched to a gene.